This T cell receptor (beta chain) stems from a study of shared clonotypes between healthy human individuals. This table comes from immunoSEQ multiplex PCR, and its TCRdb copy is limited to in-frame clones, with some not included. The table includes over 2 million clones, about nine tenths detected once. Per germline, CDR1 SGHDN and CDR2 FVKESK. The CDR3 sequence is 12 residues long. V was pared by 1 base and J by 8 bases, with 7 bases between. Sequenced sample: naive CD4+ T cells from PBMCs. Documented subset: CD45RA+ positively selected. The V gene is TRBV14, the J gene TRBJ2-3; D is unresolved. The TCR sequence derives from a man aged 18 to 30 in good health. Some clones in this sample may be carry-over from other donors' samples. The CDR3 loop reads CASSQAQRTQYF. DNA of the CDR3: TGTGCCAGCAGCCAAGCCCAGCGTACGCAGTATTTT.